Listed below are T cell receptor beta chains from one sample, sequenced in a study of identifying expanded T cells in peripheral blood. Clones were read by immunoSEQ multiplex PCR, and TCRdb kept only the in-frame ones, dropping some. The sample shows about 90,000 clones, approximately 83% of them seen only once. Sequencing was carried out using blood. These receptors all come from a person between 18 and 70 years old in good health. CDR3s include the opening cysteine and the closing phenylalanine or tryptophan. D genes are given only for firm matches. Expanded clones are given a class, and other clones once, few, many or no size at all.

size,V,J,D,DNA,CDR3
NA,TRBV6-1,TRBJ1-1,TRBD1,TGTGCCAGCAGTGACCGACAGGGAGGATTGACTGAAGCTTTCTTT,CASSDRQGGLTEAFF
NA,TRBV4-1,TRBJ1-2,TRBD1,TGCGCCAGCAGCCAATCGGTTGGCAGGGGGTATGGCTACACCTTC,CASSQSVGRGYGYTF
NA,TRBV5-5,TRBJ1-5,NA,TGTGCCAGCAGCTTGGTTTGGGGTGAGGGGGAATGGGGAGATCAGCCCCAGCATTTT,CASSLVWGEGEWGDQPQHF
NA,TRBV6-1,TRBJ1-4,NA,TGTGCCAGCAGTGAGATGTCGGAGTCTGAAAAACTGTTTTTT,CASSEMSESEKLFF
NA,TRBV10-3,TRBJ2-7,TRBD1,TGTGCCATCAGCTGGGACAGTGACTACGAGCAGTACTTC,CAISWDSDYEQYF
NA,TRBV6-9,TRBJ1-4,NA,TGTGCCAGCAGTTATCCAGGCCATGCTCCTTGTCGAAAACTGTTTTTT,CASSYPGHAPCRKLFF
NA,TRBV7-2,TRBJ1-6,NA,TGTGCCAGCAGCCGAAGCTGGGGGTCGTATAATTCACCCCTCCACTTT,CASSRSWGSYNSPLHF
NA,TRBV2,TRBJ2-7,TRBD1,TGTGCCAGCATGGTGGGACAGGGGTCCCACGAGCAGTACTTC,CASMVGQGSHEQYF
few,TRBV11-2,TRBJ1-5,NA,TGTGCCAAGGGATCCGGGTGCTATCGGGCCCAGCATTTT,CAKGSGCYRAQHF
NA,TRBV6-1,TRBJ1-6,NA,TGTGCCAGCAGTTCGCCCGGGTATTCACCCCTCCACTTT,CASSSPGYSPLHF
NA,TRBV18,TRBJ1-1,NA,TGTGCCAGCTCACCACCGGGGGGAAAGAACACTGAAGCTTTCTTT,CASSPPGGKNTEAFF
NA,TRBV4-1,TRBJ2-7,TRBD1,TGCGCCAGCAGCCAACTGGGACAGACCTACGAGCAGTACTTC,CASSQLGQTYEQYF